This T cell receptor beta chain was recorded in a study of T-cell reconstitution after alpha-beta-depleted transplantation in children. Preparation of the TCRbeta library was carried out with unique molecular identifiers. TCRdb reanalysed the PCR reads using MiXCR and keeps one entry per CDR3 protein. The table includes 150,000 to 200,000 distinct CDR3 sequences, around 7% detected once. This clonotype has only a few counts. Germline V CDR1 and CDR2: GTSNPN, SVGIG (reference sequence). This CDR3 is 16 amino acids long. Trimming cost V 0 bases and J 4 bases; bases outside gene matches: 6. This material consisted of PBMCs from the stem cell graft donor, taken from the stem cell graft. The chain recombines TRBV30 with TRBJ2-1, with 10 positions matching TRBD2. This TCR was sampled from a human donor who donated a stem cell graft to a child with Wiskott-Aldrich syndrome. The CDR3 spells CAWSVPSGSGYNEQFF. DNA for the CDR3: TGTGCCTGGAGTGTACCTAGCGGGAGTGGTTACAATGAGCAGTTCTTC.